Each of the 12 T cell receptor beta chains below was sequenced from the same sample in a study of cytomegalovirus exposure and HLA in healthy donors. The PCR had 60 Vbeta and 13 Jbeta primers. Assay: immunoSEQ multiplex PCR; the TCRdb copy retains only in-frame clones and omits some. The repertoire table contains about 110,000 clones. The source material was PBMCs. Source of these receptors: a man aged 45-60 years in good health and CMV-seronegative.

In DNA, the CDR3 is TGTGCCAGCAGCGTAGATGGGACATCCTATGGCTACACCTTC. Translated: CASSVDGTSYGYTF. The J gene is TRBJ1-2, the V gene TRBV9; a weak D match, TRBD1 (6 bases). The CDR3 sequence is 14 residues long. CDR1 SGDLS and CDR2 YYNGEE come from the germline V gene. V was cut by 0 bases and J by 4 bases, with 10 bases left in between.

J is TRBJ2-7 and V is TRBV5-1, with a weak D call TRBD1 (6 bases). Per the germline V gene, CDR1 is SGHRS and CDR2 is YFSETQ. V shed 0 bases and J shed 2 bases, with 18 bases lying between them. This CDR3 is built from 17 residues. The CDR3 protein is CASSLGWDKEIAYEQYF. CDR3 DNA sequence: TGCGCCAGCAGCTTGGGTTGGGACAAAGAAATCGCCTACGAGCAGTACTTC.

Turning to this clone: The sample carries other DNA sequences with the same CDR3. The chain uses TRBV9 and TRBJ1-1, with D possibly matching TRBD1 (6 bases). Trimming took 0 bases from V and 5 from J, leaving 8 bases between them. CDR1 and CDR2 from the germline V gene are SGDLS and YYNGEE. The CDR3 has 13 residues. The CDR3 coding sequence is TGTGCCAGCAGCGTAGGGGGGCGGACTGAAGCTTTCTTT. Protein: CASSVGGRTEAFF.

The chain uses TRBV7-6 and TRBJ1-2; 7 bases map to TRBD1. The length of the CDR3 is 15 residues. Germline V CDR1 and CDR2: SGHVS, FNYEAQ. The J segment lost 8 bases and the V segment lost 4 bases, leaving 13 bases of the junction unmatched. CDR3 region: CASSSNIRGSEGYTF. In DNA form, the CDR3 reads TGTGCCAGCAGCTCCAATATCAGGGGGTCGGAGGGCTACACCTTC.

The V call is TRBV27, the J call TRBJ2-7, with 7 bases lining up with TRBD2. Germline lookup yields CDR1 MNHEY and CDR2 SMNVEV (reference sequence). The CDR3 extends over 14 amino acids. V shed 5 bases, J shed 3 bases, and the junction held 7 bases outside the gene matches. The CDR3 sequence: CASSTPGTIYEQYF. In DNA form, the CDR3 reads TGTGCCAGCAGTACCCCCGGGACTATCTACGAGCAGTACTTC.

The chain has TRBV2 and TRBJ2-2; D unresolved. Germline values: CDR1 SNHLY, CDR2 FYNNEI. The CDR3 extends over 15 amino acids. V gave up 0 bases and J gave up 5 bases, with 10 bases separating them. This CDR3 is CASSEAASRTGELFF. In nucleotides, the CDR3 is TGTGCCAGCAGTGAAGCAGCCTCGCGAACCGGGGAGCTGTTTTTT.

CDR3 residues: CASSGTGGPGNEQFF. The CDR3 nucleotides read TGTGCCAGCAGCGGTACGGGGGGCCCTGGCAATGAGCAGTTCTTC. This rearrangement joins TRBV9 to TRBJ2-1; weak D call: TRBD2 (7 bases). V was clipped by 3 bases and J by 6 bases, with 16 bases between them. This CDR3 is 15 amino acids long. CDR1 SGDLS and CDR2 YYNGEE come from the germline V gene. Using reference TRBV9 and TRBJ2-1 for the parts outside the CDR3, the full variable domain is DSGVTQTPKHLITATGQRVTLRCSPRSGDLSVYWYQQSLDQGLQFLIQYYNGEERAKGNILERFSAQQFPDLHSELNLSSLELGDSALYFCASSGTGGPGNEQFFGPGTRLTVL.

This chain links TRBV5-6 with TRBJ1-4, with 8 bases fitting TRBD1. The CDR3 extends over 13 amino acids. Trimming at V came to 3 bases and at J to 5 bases, leaving 0 bases not matched to a gene. Germline V gene data show CDR1 as SGHDT and CDR2 as YYEEEE. In DNA, the CDR3 is TGTGCCAGCAGCTGGGACAGGAATGAAAAACTGTTTTTT. This encodes CASSWDRNEKLFF.

J is TRBJ1-1 and V is TRBV30; D possibly corresponds to TRBD1 (5 bases). Germline V gene lookup returns CDR1 GTSNPN and CDR2 SVGIG (reference sequence). This CDR3 spans 12 amino acids. Trimming stripped 7 bases from V and 3 bases from J, with 12 bases between. The CDR3 nucleotides are TGTGCCTCCTCTCGGGGGGACACTGAAGCTTTCTTT. Protein sequence: CASSRGDTEAFF.

The chain employs TRBV19 and TRBJ1-2; weak D call: TRBD1 (6 bases). CDR3 length: 15 amino acids. Trimming removed 3 bases at V and 7 bases at J, with 18 bases between. Germline-derived CDR1 and CDR2 are LNHDA and SQIVND (reference sequence). The DNA of the CDR3 is TGTGCCAGTAGTATTCCCACCGGGGGGGCCGGTGGCTACACCTTC. It translates to CASSIPTGGAGGYTF.

The CDR3 DNA is TGTGCCAGCAGAGGTACCCGGGGGGGCCCTCCCTACGAGCAGTACTTC. Its protein is CASRGTRGGPPYEQYF. The chain links TRBV27 to TRBJ2-7, with 8 bases aligning to TRBD2. The CDR3 totals 16 residues. Germline CDR1 MNHEY, CDR2 SMNVEV (reference sequence). V lost 6 bases to trimming and J lost 2 bases; unmatched junction nucleotides: 12.

The chain is built from TRBV18 and TRBJ2-7; D gene ambiguous. Trimming removed 0 bases at V and 0 bases at J, with 9 bases between. Germline V gene lookup returns CDR1 KGHSH and CDR2 LQKENI. This CDR3 has 15 residues. The CDR3 protein is CASSPPTGNSYEQYF. The CDR3 bases are TGTGCCAGCTCACCACCGACTGGAAACTCCTACGAGCAGTACTTC. The full variable domain, completed using reference TRBV18 and TRBJ2-7, is NAGVMQNPRHLVRRRGQEARLRCSPMKGHSHVYWYRQLPEEGLKFMVYLQKENIIDESGMPKERFSAEFPKEGPSILRIQQVVRGDSAAYFCASSPPTGNSYEQYFGPGTRLTVT.